The 9 T cell receptor beta chains given below trace back to one sample, sequenced in a study of blood T cells in healthy people across ages. Using a J-beta primer mix together with a sample-barcoded 5' primer, a second PCR was run for about 7 to 12 cycles. TCRdb independently ran MiXCR on the 5' RACE reads; one entry per CDR3 protein. The sample lists hundreds of thousands of distinct CDR3 sequences, around 36% occurring once. Sequences were obtained from blood. These receptor sequences come from a man between 18 and 35 years old in good health.

The V gene is TRBV12-3 or TRBV12-4, the J gene TRBJ2-7; possibly TRBD2 for D (5 bases). CDR3 size: 15 residues. With 2 bases removed from V and 3 bases from J, the gap between germline ends came to 14 bases. The CDR3 coding sequence is TGTGCCAGCAGTTTAAAAGCCGGGGATAACTACGAGCAGTACTTC. Translated, it gives CASSLKAGDNYEQYF.

V gene TRBV7-2 combines with J gene TRBJ1-1; the D gene is possibly TRBD1 (5 bases). Germline loops: CDR1 SGHTA, CDR2 FQGNSA. This CDR3 has 15 amino acids. Trimming stripped 5 bases from V and 1 base from J, with 14 bases between. The CDR3 protein is CASSHGQTGNTEAFF. The DNA of the CDR3 is TGTGCCAGCAGCCACGGACAAACTGGGAACACTGAAGCTTTCTTT.

As concerns this clonotype: This could be a read error, since a much larger clone is one nucleotide away. The rearrangement uses TRBV20-1 and TRBJ2-1; D is ambiguous. Germline CDR1 is DFQATT and CDR2 is SNEGSKA (reference sequence). The CDR3 runs 11 residues. The chain's CDR3 is CSARVTDERFF. The CDR3 nucleotides read TGCAGTGCTAGGGTAACGGATGAGCGGTTCTTC.

Ten or more counts support this clonotype. This chain connects TRBV2 to TRBJ2-7; D unresolved. V was trimmed by 2 bases and J by 5 bases, leaving 13 bases between them. The CDR3 spans 14 residues. Germline-derived CDR1 and CDR2 are SNHLY and FYNNEI. The CDR3 DNA follows: TGTGCCAGCAGTGAAAATAGGGTAGGCGACGAGCAGTACTTC. Translated: CASSENRVGDEQYF.

The gene calls are TRBV25-1 and TRBJ2-5, with TRBD2 matching 7 bases. J lost 5 bases, V lost 4 bases, and 10 bases had no gene match. CDR3 length: 15 residues. CDR1 and CDR2 from the germline V gene are MGHDK and SYGVNS. The DNA of the CDR3 is TGTGCCAGCAGTGCCCCCTTTGGGGAGGGGGAGACCCAGTACTTC. Protein: CASSAPFGEGETQYF. The variable domain in full, with the rest retrieved from reference TRBV25-1 and TRBJ2-5, is EADIYQTPRYLVIGTGKKITLECSQTMGHDKMYWYQQDPGMELHLIHYSYGVNSTEKGDLSSESTVSRIRTEHFPLTLESARPSHTSQYLCASSAPFGEGETQYFGPGTRLLVL.

V gene TRBV14 combines with J gene TRBJ2-7; D could derive from TRBD1 or TRBD2 (5 bases each). The V gene's germline CDR1 is SGHDN and CDR2 FVKESK. The CDR3 runs to 13 residues. Between the trimmed V and J ends, which lost 2 bases and 7 bases, there was a span of 12 bases. The CDR3 spells CASSQRGNNEQYF. The CDR3 bases are TGTGCCAGCAGCCAACGGGGCAACAATGAGCAGTACTTC.

This clonotype was recorded many times. The chain couples TRBV12-3 or TRBV12-4 to TRBJ1-5; D is uncertain. The CDR3 runs to 12 residues. Trimming removed 6 bases from V and 6 bases from J, with 9 bases in between. CDR3 in amino acids: CASSSAGQPQHF. The CDR3 nucleotides are TGTGCCAGCAGCTCCGCGGGTCAGCCCCAGCATTTT.

About this clonotype: A much larger clone differs by one base, so this may be a read error. The genes are TRBV29-1 and TRBJ2-7, with 7 bases aligning to TRBD1. V shed 6 bases and J 11 bases; nucleotides not matched to a gene: 13. The CDR3 covers 12 residues. Germline V CDR1 and CDR2: SQVTM, ANQGSEA. In DNA, the CDR3 is TGCAGCGTACTGACAGGGAGAGAGACCAAGTACTTC. Translating gives CSVLTGRETKYF.

CDR3 sequence: CASSQQTRSYEQYF. The CDR3 DNA is TGTGCCAGCAGCCAACAGACCCGGTCCTACGAGCAGTACTTC. The chain combines TRBV14 with TRBJ2-7; D gene unclear. V was pared by 2 bases and J by 1 base, with 9 bases between. Germline-derived CDR1 and CDR2 are SGHDN and FVKESK. CDR3 length: 14 residues.